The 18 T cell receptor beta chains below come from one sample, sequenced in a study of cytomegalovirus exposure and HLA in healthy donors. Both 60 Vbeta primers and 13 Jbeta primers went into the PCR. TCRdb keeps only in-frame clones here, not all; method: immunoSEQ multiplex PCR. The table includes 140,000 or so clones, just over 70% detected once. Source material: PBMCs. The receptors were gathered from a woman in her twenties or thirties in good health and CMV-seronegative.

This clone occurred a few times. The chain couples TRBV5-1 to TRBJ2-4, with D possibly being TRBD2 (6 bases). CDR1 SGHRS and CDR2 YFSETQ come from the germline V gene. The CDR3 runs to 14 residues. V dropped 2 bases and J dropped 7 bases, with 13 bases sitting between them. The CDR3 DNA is TGCGCCAGCAGCTTTAGCGGTCTCGGGAACATTCAGTACTTC. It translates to CASSFSGLGNIQYF. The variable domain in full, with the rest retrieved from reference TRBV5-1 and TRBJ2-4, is KAGVTQTPRYLIKTRGQQVTLSCSPISGHRSVSWYQQTPGQGLQFLFEYFSETQRNKGNFPGRFSGRQFSNSRSEMNVSTLELGDSALYLCASSFSGLGNIQYFGAGTRLSVL.

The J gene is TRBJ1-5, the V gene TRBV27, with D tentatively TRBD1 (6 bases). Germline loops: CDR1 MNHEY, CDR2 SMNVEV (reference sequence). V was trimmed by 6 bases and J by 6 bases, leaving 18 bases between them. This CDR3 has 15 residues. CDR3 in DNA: TGTGCCAGCAGCTTCGGTCGGGGGGCGGGTCAGCCCCAGCATTTT. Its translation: CASSFGRGAGQPQHF.

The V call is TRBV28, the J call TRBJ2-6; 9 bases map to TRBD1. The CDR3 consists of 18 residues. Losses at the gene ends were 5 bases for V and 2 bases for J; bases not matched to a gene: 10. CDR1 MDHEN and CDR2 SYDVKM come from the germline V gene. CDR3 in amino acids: CASSIPGQGGTGANVLTF. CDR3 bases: TGTGCCAGCAGTATCCCGGGACAGGGAGGGACTGGGGCCAACGTCCTGACTTTC. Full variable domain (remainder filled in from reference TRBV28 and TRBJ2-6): DVKVTQSSRYLVKRTGEKVFLECVQDMDHENMFWYRQDPGLGLRLIYFSYDVKMKEKGDIPEGYSVSREKKERFSLILESASTNQTSMYLCASSIPGQGGTGANVLTFGAGSRLTVL.

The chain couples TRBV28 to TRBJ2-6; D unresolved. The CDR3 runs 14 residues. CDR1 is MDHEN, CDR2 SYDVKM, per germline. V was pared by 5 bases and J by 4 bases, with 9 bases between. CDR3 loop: CASSDMTGANVLTF. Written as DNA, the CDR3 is TGTGCCAGCAGTGACATGACAGGGGCCAACGTCCTGACTTTC. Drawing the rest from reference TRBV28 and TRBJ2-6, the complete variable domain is DVKVTQSSRYLVKRTGEKVFLECVQDMDHENMFWYRQDPGLGLRLIYFSYDVKMKEKGDIPEGYSVSREKKERFSLILESASTNQTSMYLCASSDMTGANVLTFGAGSRLTVL.

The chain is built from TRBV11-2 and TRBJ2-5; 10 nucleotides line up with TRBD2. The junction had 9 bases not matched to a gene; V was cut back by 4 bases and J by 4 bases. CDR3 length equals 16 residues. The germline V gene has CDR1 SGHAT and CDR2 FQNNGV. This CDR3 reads CASSSLGASGGETQYF. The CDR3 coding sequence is TGTGCCAGCAGCTCCCTTGGGGCTAGCGGGGGAGAGACCCAGTACTTC.

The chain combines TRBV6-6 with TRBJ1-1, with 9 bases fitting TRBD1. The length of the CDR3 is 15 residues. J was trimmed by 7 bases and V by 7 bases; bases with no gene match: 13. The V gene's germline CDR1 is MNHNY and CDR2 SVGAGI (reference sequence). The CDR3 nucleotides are TGTGCCAGCAACCGTCCGGGACAGGGAGGCTGTGAAGCTTTCTTT. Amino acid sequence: CASNRPGQGGCEAFF.

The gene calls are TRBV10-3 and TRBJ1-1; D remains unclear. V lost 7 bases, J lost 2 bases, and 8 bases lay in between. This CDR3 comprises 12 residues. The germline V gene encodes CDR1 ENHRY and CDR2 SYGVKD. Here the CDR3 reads CAITNSNTEAFF. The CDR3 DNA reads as TGTGCCATCACTAACAGCAACACTGAAGCTTTCTTT.

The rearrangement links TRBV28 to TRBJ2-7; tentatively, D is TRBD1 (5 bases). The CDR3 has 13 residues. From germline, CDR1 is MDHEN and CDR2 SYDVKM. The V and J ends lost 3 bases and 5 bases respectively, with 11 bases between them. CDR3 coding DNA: TGTGCCAGCAGTTTGAGCAGGGTCCACGAGCAGTACTTC. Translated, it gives CASSLSRVHEQYF.

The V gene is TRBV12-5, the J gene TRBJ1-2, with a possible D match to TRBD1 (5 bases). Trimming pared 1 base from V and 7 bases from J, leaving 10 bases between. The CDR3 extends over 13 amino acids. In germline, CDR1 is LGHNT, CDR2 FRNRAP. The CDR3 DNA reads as TGTGCTAGTGGTTTGGGGACAAGGAGTGGCTACACCTTC. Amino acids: CASGLGTRSGYTF.

CDR3 nucleotide sequence: TGTGCCAGCACTCCTCCCGGACTAACAACCTACGAGCAGTACTTC. It encodes CASTPPGLTTYEQYF. The chain carries TRBV28 and TRBJ2-7; the D gene is possibly TRBD2 (6 bases). Trimming removed 7 bases from V and 2 bases from J, with 18 bases in between. This CDR3 has 15 residues. CDR1 is MDHEN and CDR2 is SYDVKM in the germline V gene.

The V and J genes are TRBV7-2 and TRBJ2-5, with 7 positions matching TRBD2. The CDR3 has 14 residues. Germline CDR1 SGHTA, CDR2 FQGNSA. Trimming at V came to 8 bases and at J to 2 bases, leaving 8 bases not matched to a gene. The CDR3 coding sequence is TGTGCCAGCGGCCGTGATAGCGGGCAAGAGACCCAGTACTTC. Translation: CASGRDSGQETQYF.

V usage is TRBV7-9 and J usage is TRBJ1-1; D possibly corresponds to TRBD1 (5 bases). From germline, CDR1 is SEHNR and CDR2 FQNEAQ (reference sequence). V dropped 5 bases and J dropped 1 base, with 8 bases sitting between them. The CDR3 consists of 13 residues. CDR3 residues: CASSQGANTEAFF. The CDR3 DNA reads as TGTGCCAGCAGCCAAGGGGCGAACACTGAAGCTTTCTTT.

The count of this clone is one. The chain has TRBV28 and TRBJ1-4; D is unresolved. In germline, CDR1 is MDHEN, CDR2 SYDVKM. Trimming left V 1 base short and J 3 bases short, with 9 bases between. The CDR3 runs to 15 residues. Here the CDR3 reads CASSLSGSANEKLFF. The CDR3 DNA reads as TGTGCCAGCAGTTTATCGGGGTCGGCTAATGAAAAACTGTTTTTT.

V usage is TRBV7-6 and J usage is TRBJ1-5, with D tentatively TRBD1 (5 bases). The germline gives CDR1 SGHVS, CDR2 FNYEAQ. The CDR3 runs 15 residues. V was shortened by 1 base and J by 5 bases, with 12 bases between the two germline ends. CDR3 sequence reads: CASSLVSGSDQPQHF. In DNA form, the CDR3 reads TGTGCCAGCAGCTTAGTATCAGGGTCGGATCAGCCCCAGCATTTT.

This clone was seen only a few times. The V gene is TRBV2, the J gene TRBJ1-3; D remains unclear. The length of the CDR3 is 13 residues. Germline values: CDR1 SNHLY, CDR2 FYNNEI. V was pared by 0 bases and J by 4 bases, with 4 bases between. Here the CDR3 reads CASSEALGNTIYF. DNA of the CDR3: TGTGCCAGCAGTGAAGCCCTGGGAAACACCATATATTTT.

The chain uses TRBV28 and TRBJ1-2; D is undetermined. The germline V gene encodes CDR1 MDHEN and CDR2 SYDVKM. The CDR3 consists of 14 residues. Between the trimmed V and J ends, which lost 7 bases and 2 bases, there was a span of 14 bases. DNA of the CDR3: TGTGCCAGCAACCTCCGAGGGCTAAACTATGGCTACACCTTC. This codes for CASNLRGLNYGYTF.

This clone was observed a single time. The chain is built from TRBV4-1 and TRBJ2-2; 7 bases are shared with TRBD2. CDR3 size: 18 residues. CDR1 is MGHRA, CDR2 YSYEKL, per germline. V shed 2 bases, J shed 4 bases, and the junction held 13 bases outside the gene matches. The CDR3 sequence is CASSQRGEGALPTGELFF. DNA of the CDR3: TGCGCCAGCAGCCAACGGGGGGAAGGGGCCCTCCCCACCGGGGAGCTGTTTTTT.

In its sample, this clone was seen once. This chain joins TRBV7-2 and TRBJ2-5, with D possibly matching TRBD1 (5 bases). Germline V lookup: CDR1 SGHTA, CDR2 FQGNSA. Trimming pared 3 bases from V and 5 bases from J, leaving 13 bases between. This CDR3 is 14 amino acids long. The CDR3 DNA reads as TGTGCCAGCAGCTTGGACATCTCCCTCGAGACCCAGTACTTC. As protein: CASSLDISLETQYF.